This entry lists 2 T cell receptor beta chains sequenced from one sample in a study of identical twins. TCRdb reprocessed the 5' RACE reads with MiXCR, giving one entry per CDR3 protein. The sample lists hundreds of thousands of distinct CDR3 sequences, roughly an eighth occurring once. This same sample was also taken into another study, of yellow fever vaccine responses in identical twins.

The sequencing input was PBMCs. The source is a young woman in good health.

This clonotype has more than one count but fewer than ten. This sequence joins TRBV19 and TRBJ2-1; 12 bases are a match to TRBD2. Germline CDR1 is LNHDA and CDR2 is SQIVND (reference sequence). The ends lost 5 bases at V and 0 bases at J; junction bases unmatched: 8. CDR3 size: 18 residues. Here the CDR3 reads CASSLLLTSGSSYNEQFF. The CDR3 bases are TGTGCCAGTAGTCTGCTCCTGACTAGCGGGAGCTCCTACAATGAGCAGTTCTTC. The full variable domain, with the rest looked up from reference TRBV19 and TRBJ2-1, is DGGITQSPKYLFRKEGQNVTLSCEQNLNHDAMYWYRQDPGQGLRLIYYSQIVNDFQKGDIAEGYSVSREKKESFPLTVTSAQKNPTAFYLCASSLLLTSGSSYNEQFFGPGTRLTVL.

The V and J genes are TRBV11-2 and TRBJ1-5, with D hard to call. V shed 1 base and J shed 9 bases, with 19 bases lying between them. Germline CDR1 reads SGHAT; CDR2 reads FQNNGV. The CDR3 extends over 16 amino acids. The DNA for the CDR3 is TGTGCCAGCAGCTTAGTATACGGCAGGCCCTGGGGGCCCCAGCATTTT. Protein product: CASSLVYGRPWGPQHF.